Sequencing of this TCR beta chain was carried out in a study of shared clonotypes between healthy human individuals. Study-wide results and caveats: It was expected that sequencing depth would affect clonotype sharing among donors. For naive CD4 cells, approximately 5% of clonotypes were shared across a handful of donors.

Over several immunoSEQ plates, each subset's genomic DNA was distributed in even portions. The data were produced by immunoSEQ multiplex PCR, yet TCRdb's version contains in-frame clones alone and is incomplete. Of under 2.5 million clones in the sample, about nine tenths were seen once. On this clone itself: Its antigen is not identified.

The receptor was isolated from a man younger than 35 in good health. Some clones in this sample may be carry-over from other donors' samples. The sequencing sample was made of naive CD4+ T cells from PBMCs. The subset is: CD45RA+ positively selected.

DNA for the CDR3: TGTGCCAGCAAAGGGACAGCGGCGACCCAGCCCCAGCATTTT. Amino acid sequence: CASKGTAATQPQHF. J is TRBJ1-5 and V is TRBV6-5; TRBD1 aligns across 7 bases. V lost 7 bases to trimming and J lost 7 bases; unmatched junction nucleotides: 10. The CDR3 runs 14 residues. Per the germline V gene, CDR1 is MNHEY and CDR2 is SVGAGI.